This is a list of T cell receptor beta chains from one sample in a study of blood T cell repertoires in COVID-19. Profiled with immunoSEQ multiplex PCR; TCRdb holds only in-frame clones, not every one. Among 60,000 to 85,000 clones, 88% were seen once, and the ten largest hold 1.5% to 2.5%. The specimen was peripheral blood. These TCRs come from an elderly woman with active or convalescent COVID-19. Both conserved end residues are part of each CDR3. A D gene is named only where the DNA matches it firmly. Size is stated for part of the rows, as once, few or many counts, or as a class when the clone is expanded.

abundance	v_gene	j_gene	d_gene	CDR3aa	CDR3nt
once	TRBV18	TRBJ1-5	NA	CASSPSGRDQPQHF	TGTGCCAGCTCACCTTCAGGGAGGGATCAGCCCCAGCATTTT
NA	TRBV29-1	TRBJ1-2	NA	CSAGWAQGNSDGYTF	TGCAGCGCCGGATGGGCCCAGGGGAATAGCGATGGCTACACCTTC
NA	TRBV4-3	TRBJ2-5	TRBD2	CASSQDLPSGSTETQYF	TGCGCCAGCAGCCAAGATCTTCCTAGCGGGAGCACAGAGACCCAGTACTTC
NA	TRBV7-2	TRBJ1-2	TRBD1	CASSLEGTGPGYTF	TGTGCCAGCAGCTTAGAAGGGACAGGGCCGGGCTACACCTTC
NA	TRBV28	TRBJ2-7	TRBD1	CASIPGTGGYEQYF	TGTGCCAGCATCCCGGGGACAGGGGGTTACGAGCAGTACTTC
NA	TRBV28	TRBJ1-2	TRBD1	CASSLGQNYGYTF	TGTGCCAGCAGTTTGGGACAGAACTATGGCTACACCTTC
NA	TRBV18	TRBJ1-6	NA	CASSPPGYNSPLHF	TGTGCCAGCTCACCGCCAGGCTATAATTCACCCCTCCACTTT
NA	TRBV12-1	TRBJ2-2	NA	CASSLKSGTGELFF	TGTGCCAGCAGCCTGAAATCCGGGACAGGGGAGCTGTTTTTT
NA	TRBV10-1	TRBJ1-5	TRBD1	CASSESDRGGQPQHF	TGCGCCAGCAGTGAGTCCGACAGGGGCGGTCAGCCCCAGCATTTT
NA	TRBV11-2	TRBJ2-7	NA	CASSSDWVSYEQYF	TGTGCCAGCAGCTCGGACTGGGTCTCCTACGAGCAGTACTTC
once	TRBV10-1	TRBJ1-1	TRBD1	CASSQTGKADTEAFF	TGCGCCAGCAGTCAGACAGGGAAGGCGGACACTGAAGCTTTCTTT
NA	TRBV19	TRBJ1-2	NA	CASSIARGRGYGYTF	TGTGCCAGTAGTATAGCTCGGGGGAGAGGCTATGGCTACACCTTC
NA	TRBV2	TRBJ1-2	TRBD1	CASREQGARGYTF	TGTGCCAGCAGAGAACAGGGGGCGCGGGGCTACACCTTC
NA	TRBV19	TRBJ1-2	TRBD1	CASRAGQAHGYTF	TGTGCCAGTAGGGCGGGACAGGCCCATGGCTACACCTTC
NA	TRBV2	TRBJ1-1	TRBD1	CATRQGENTEAFF	TGTGCCACCCGACAGGGGGAGAACACTGAAGCTTTCTTT
NA	TRBV29-1	TRBJ2-1	TRBD2	CSVGTSVRNEQFF	TGCAGCGTTGGGACTAGCGTTCGCAATGAGCAGTTCTTC
NA	TRBV27	TRBJ1-4	NA	CASSLSIYGRGGLFF	TGTGCCAGCAGTTTATCGATATACGGGAGGGGAGGACTGTTTTTT
NA	TRBV7-9	TRBJ2-2	TRBD1	CASSFAGTGLTGELFF	TGTGCCAGCAGCTTCGCGGGGACAGGGCTCACCGGGGAGCTGTTTTTT
NA	TRBV10-3	TRBJ1-5	NA	CASSSTDSQPQHF	TGTGCCAGCAGCTCGACCGACAGCCAGCCCCAGCATTTT
NA	TRBV18	TRBJ2-3	NA	CASSPVDATDTQYF	TGTGCCAGCTCACCCGTAGATGCCACAGATACGCAGTATTTT
once	TRBV3-1/TRBV3-2	TRBJ1-4	TRBD1	CASSLNPDRVTNEKLFF	TGTGCCAGCAGCCTCAACCCAGACAGGGTCACTAATGAAAAACTGTTTTTT
NA	TRBV19	TRBJ2-7	NA	CASSTGTPSSYEQYF	TGTGCCAGTAGTACCGGGACTCCTAGCTCCTACGAGCAGTACTTC
NA	TRBV18	TRBJ1-6	NA	CASSPRAAGWNSPLHF	TGTGCCAGCTCACCCCGCGCGGCAGGGTGGAATTCACCCCTCCACTTT
once	TRBV7-9	TRBJ1-1	NA	CASSFKASTEAFF	TGTGCCAGCAGCTTTAAAGCTTCGACTGAAGCTTTCTTT
NA	TRBV3-1/TRBV3-2	TRBJ1-1	NA	CASSLRGGGNAFF	TGTGCCAGCAGCCTTAGGGGAGGGGGTAATGCTTTCTTT
NA	TRBV18	TRBJ2-1	TRBD2	CASSPSMTSGNNEQFF	TGTGCCAGCTCACCGAGCATGACTAGCGGAAACAATGAGCAGTTCTTC
NA	TRBV10-3	TRBJ1-2	NA	CAITQDNYGYTF	TGTGCCATCACCCAGGATAACTATGGCTACACCTTC
NA	TRBV7-9	TRBJ1-2	TRBD1	CASSKSGTGIYGYTF	TGTGCCAGCAGCAAATCCGGGACAGGGATCTATGGCTACACCTTC
NA	TRBV29-1	TRBJ2-3	TRBD1	CSAGTGVGTDTQYF	TGCAGCGCAGGAACAGGGGTCGGCACAGATACGCAGTATTTT
NA	TRBV3-1/TRBV3-2	TRBJ2-1	NA	CASSQVSGVGYEQFF	TGTGCCAGCAGCCAAGTTTCAGGGGTTGGGTATGAGCAGTTCTTC
NA	TRBV5-6	TRBJ1-1	NA	CASSLDGEGGTEAFF	TGTGCCAGCAGCTTGGACGGCGAGGGAGGGACTGAAGCTTTCTTT
once	TRBV9	TRBJ2-1	TRBD2	CASSVGSGPPGQFF	TGTGCCAGCAGCGTTGGTAGCGGGCCGCCTGGGCAGTTCTTC
NA	TRBV3-1/TRBV3-2	TRBJ2-1	TRBD2	CASRRLAGGLNEQFF	TGTGCCAGCAGGCGACTAGCGGGGGGGCTTAATGAGCAGTTCTTC
NA	TRBV5-1	TRBJ1-2	TRBD1	CASSAGQSYGYTF	TGCGCCAGCAGCGCGGGACAGTCCTATGGCTACACCTTC
NA	TRBV5-5	TRBJ1-4	NA	CASSLGGGTNEKLFF	TGTGCCAGCAGCTTGGGCGGGGGGACTAATGAAAAACTGTTTTTT
NA	TRBV4-1	TRBJ1-2	NA	CASSQEPREGYGYTF	TGCGCCAGCAGCCAAGAGCCAAGGGAGGGCTATGGCTACACCTTC
NA	TRBV5-1	TRBJ1-1	NA	CASSLARGSTEAFF	TGCGCCAGCAGCTTGGCTCGGGGATCCACTGAAGCTTTCTTT
NA	TRBV2	TRBJ1-1	NA	CASSVEGETEAFF	TGTGCCAGCAGTGTTGAGGGGGAGACTGAAGCTTTCTTT
NA	TRBV7-9	TRBJ2-5	NA	CASSLRPWAGEWETQYF	TGTGCCAGCAGCTTACGGCCCTGGGCAGGGGAGTGGGAGACCCAGTACTTC
NA	TRBV5-4	TRBJ1-2	NA	CASSLGMGKDYVGYTF	TGTGCCAGCAGCTTAGGAATGGGGAAGGACTATGTGGGCTACACCTTC
once	TRBV3-1/TRBV3-2	TRBJ2-2	TRBD2	CASSYRTSGRGGELFF	TGTGCCAGCAGCTACCGGACTAGCGGGAGAGGGGGGGAGCTGTTTTTT
once	TRBV19	TRBJ1-5	TRBD1	CATLGQRSNQPQHF	TGTGCCACCTTGGGACAGAGGAGCAATCAGCCCCAGCATTTT
NA	TRBV7-2	TRBJ2-3	TRBD2	CASSLTSGIDTQYF	TGTGCCAGCAGCTTGACTAGCGGGATAGATACGCAGTATTTT
NA	TRBV10-3	TRBJ2-1	NA	CATTEGNEQFF	TGTGCCACTACAGAAGGCAATGAGCAGTTCTTC
NA	TRBV14	TRBJ1-6	NA	CASSQGSGSPLHF	TGTGCCAGCAGCCAAGGTTCGGGTTCACCCCTCCACTTT
NA	TRBV29-1	TRBJ2-7	NA	CSVQPGLSTHEQYF	TGCAGCGTTCAACCGGGACTCTCTACCCACGAGCAGTACTTC
once	TRBV5-6	TRBJ2-3	TRBD2	CASSLRLAGGLTDTQYF	TGTGCCAGCAGCTTGCGGCTAGCGGGGGGCCTCACAGATACGCAGTATTTT
NA	TRBV28	TRBJ2-7	TRBD2	CASSLGGGAFHEQYF	TGTGCCAGCAGTTTGGGCGGGGGGGCCTTCCACGAGCAGTACTTC
NA	TRBV27	TRBJ2-3	TRBD2	CASSFGLAGGLDTQYF	TGTGCCAGCAGTTTCGGACTAGCGGGGGGGTTGGATACGCAGTATTTT
NA	TRBV6-2/TRBV6-3	TRBJ2-3	TRBD2	CASSYLGLADGTDTQYF	TGTGCCAGCAGTTACCTGGGACTAGCGGATGGCACAGATACGCAGTATTTT
NA	TRBV7-2	TRBJ2-5	TRBD2	CASSLETSGVVLGETQYF	TGTGCCAGCAGCTTAGAAACTAGCGGAGTAGTGTTAGGGGAGACCCAGTACTTC
NA	TRBV2	TRBJ2-3	TRBD2	CASRTLAGGPIDTQYF	TGTGCCAGCAGGACACTAGCGGGGGGGCCTATAGATACGCAGTATTTT
NA	TRBV11-2	TRBJ2-7	NA	CASSLGRTSPYEQYF	TGTGCCAGCAGCTTAGGACGTACTAGCCCTTACGAGCAGTACTTC
once	TRBV6-5	TRBJ2-5	NA	CASRTGETQYF	TGTGCCAGCAGAACTGGAGAGACCCAGTACTTC